These T cell receptor beta chains were read from a single sample in a study of CD8 T cells in Susac syndrome. TCRdb independently ran MiXCR on the immunoSEQ multiplex PCR reads; one entry per CDR3 protein. The table includes hundreds of thousands of distinct CDR3 sequences, approximately 85% detected once. Sequencing was carried out using CD8+ T cells from PBMCs. The receptors were gathered from a human donor with multiple sclerosis. Both conserved end residues are part of each CDR3. Each record gives: clone size, J gene, V gene, D gene, CDR3 DNA, CDR3 protein. D genes are given only for firm matches. Part of the rows lack a size; the others show once, few, many or a class for expanded clones.

>NA|TRBJ1-5|TRBV28|NA
TGTGCCAGCCACAGAGATAGCAATCAGCCCCAGCATTTT
CASHRDSNQPQHF
>NA|TRBJ2-7|TRBV29-1|NA
TGCAGCTCCTGGGGGGAGGAGGGCGCCTCCTACGAGCAGTACTTC
CSSWGEEGASYEQYF
>NA|TRBJ2-4|TRBV7-9|NA
TGTGCCAGCAGCTTAGATCGGGACATTCAGTACTTC
CASSLDRDIQYF
>once|TRBJ2-7|TRBV28|TRBD2
TGTGCCAGCAGTTTGACGGGACTAGACTACGAGCAGTACTTC
CASSLTGLDYEQYF
>NA|TRBJ1-4|TRBV7-9|NA
TGTGCCAGCAGCTTGAAGCCGATCGGTGAAAAACTGTTTTTT
CASSLKPIGEKLFF
>NA|TRBJ2-3|TRBV29-1|TRBD1
TGCAGCGTTGACGACAGGGGAATCGATACGCAGTATTTT
CSVDDRGIDTQYF
>NA|TRBJ2-3|TRBV20-1|NA
TGCAGTGCTAGAAGAAAAACCCACCTAGCTCCACCCACAGATACGCAGTATTTT
CSARRKTHLAPPTDTQYF
>NA|TRBJ2-5|TRBV10-2|TRBD2
TGCGCCAGCCAGGGACTAGCGGAAGTAGAGACCCAGTACTTC
CASQGLAEVETQYF
>NA|TRBJ2-1|TRBV7-6|TRBD2
TGTGCCAGCAGCTTATCACCGGGAGGATCCTACAATGAGCAGTTCTTC
CASSLSPGGSYNEQFF
>NA|TRBJ2-7|TRBV27|TRBD2
TGTGCCAGCAGACGTGGACTAGCGGGAGAACGCGAGCAGTACTTC
CASRRGLAGEREQYF
>NA|TRBJ2-7|TRBV9|NA
TGTGCCAGCAGCCCTGAGGGAGGTTCTCACGAGCAGTACTTC
CASSPEGGSHEQYF
>NA|TRBJ2-3|TRBV6-5|NA
TGTGCCAGCAGTTACTCGAGCGGGTTTGGCACAGATACGCAGTATTTT
CASSYSSGFGTDTQYF
>NA|TRBJ2-1|TRBV5-1|NA
TGCGCCAGCAGCTTGGCACTATTCAATGAGCAGTTCTTC
CASSLALFNEQFF
>NA|TRBJ2-4|TRBV27|TRBD2
TGTGCCAGCAGTTTCAGCCGGGGGGACATTCAGTACTTC
CASSFSRGDIQYF
>NA|TRBJ1-1|TRBV7-9|NA
TGTGCCAGCAGCCCCTGGGGGTTGAACACTGAAGCTTTCTTT
CASSPWGLNTEAFF
>NA|TRBJ2-1|TRBV13|NA
TGTGCCAGCAGCGTGGGGCCCGGGGTGGCTGAGCAGTTCTTC
CASSVGPGVAEQFF
>NA|TRBJ2-7|TRBV12-3/TRBV12-4|TRBD1
TGTGCCAGCAGCTCGGACAGGGCCCCCTACGAGCAGTACTTC
CASSSDRAPYEQYF
>once|TRBJ2-7|TRBV27|NA
TGTGCCAGCGCAAGGGGGGTATACGAGCAGTACTTC
CASARGVYEQYF
>NA|TRBJ2-7|TRBV6-5|TRBD2
TGTGCCAGCAGTTACCGAGGGGAGGGGTACTACGAGCAGTACTTC
CASSYRGEGYYEQYF
>NA|TRBJ1-2|TRBV7-9|TRBD1
TGTGCCAGCAGCTTATCAGGGGCGAGGGGGCAATATGGCTACACCTTC
CASSLSGARGQYGYTF
>NA|TRBJ2-7|TRBV20-1|NA
TGCAGTGCTAGAGATCGGGAAGGCAGCCTCTACGAGCAGTACTTC
CSARDREGSLYEQYF
>NA|TRBJ2-2|TRBV7-9|NA
TGTGCCAGCAGCTTAGGGACACCGAACACCGGGGAGCTGTTTTTT
CASSLGTPNTGELFF
>NA|TRBJ2-7|TRBV7-2|TRBD1
TGTGCCAGCAGCTTATGGGCACAGGGGATCCACGAGCAGTACTTC
CASSLWAQGIHEQYF
>few|TRBJ1-1|TRBV6-2/TRBV6-3|NA
TGTGCCAGCAGACCCAGTAACACTGAAGCTTTCTTT
CASRPSNTEAFF
>few|TRBJ2-7|TRBV28|TRBD2
TGTGCCAGCAGTTCTAGCGGGAGGCTCTACGAGCAGTACTTC
CASSSSGRLYEQYF
>NA|TRBJ2-5|TRBV12-3/TRBV12-4|TRBD1
TGTGCCCTGGACAGGGGAAAAGAGGAGTACCAAGAGACCCAGTACTTC
CALDRGKEEYQETQYF
>NA|TRBJ2-1|TRBV5-6|NA
TGTGCCAGCAGCTTGGGGTGGGCTTCCTACAATGAGCAGTTCTTC
CASSLGWASYNEQFF
>NA|TRBJ1-4|TRBV7-9|NA
TGTGCCAGCAGCTTAGCGAGTGCCAGCCCTGAAAAACTGTTTTTT
CASSLASASPEKLFF
>NA|TRBJ1-1|TRBV2|NA
TGTGCCTCTGGACTTGAAGCTTTCTTT
CASGLEAFF
>once|TRBJ2-2|TRBV7-9|TRBD2
TGTGCCAGCAGCTTTCTAAGCGGGGTGAACACCGGGGAGCTGTTTTTT
CASSFLSGVNTGELFF
>NA|TRBJ1-5|TRBV27|NA
TGTGCCAGCAGTTTTATGGGGGCCGGGCAGCCCCAGCATTTT
CASSFMGAGQPQHF
>NA|TRBJ2-1|TRBV9|NA
TGTGCCAGCAGCGTAGGGAGGGCCTTTATTAATGAGCAGTTCTTC
CASSVGRAFINEQFF
>NA|TRBJ2-1|TRBV19|NA
TGTGCCAGTAGTGTGTACCTTGAGCAGTTCTTC
CASSVYLEQFF
>once|TRBJ2-3|TRBV28|TRBD2
TGTGCCAGCAGCCTGACTAGCCTCGGGAGTCCCCCAGATACGCAGTATTTT
CASSLTSLGSPPDTQYF
>NA|TRBJ2-5|TRBV15|TRBD2
TGTGCCACCAGCAGGACTAGCGGCCAAGAGACCCAGTACTTC
CATSRTSGQETQYF
>NA|TRBJ2-2|TRBV3-1|TRBD1
TGTGCCAGCAGCCAAGATTTGCAGGGGGAGATTACCGGGGAGCTGTTTTTT
CASSQDLQGEITGELFF
>once|TRBJ2-7|TRBV5-4|TRBD1
TGTGCCAGCAGAACTTCCGGGACAGAGCTCTCCTACGAGCAGTACTTC
CASRTSGTELSYEQYF
>NA|TRBJ1-3|TRBV27|NA
TGTGCCAGCAGCCGGGGACCTAGCAGAAACACCATATATTTT
CASSRGPSRNTIYF
>NA|TRBJ2-1|TRBV7-9|NA
TGTGCCAGCAGCAGTAGGTATGAGCAGTTCTTC
CASSSRYEQFF
>NA|TRBJ2-7|TRBV2|TRBD2
TGTGCCAGCAATTATCGGGAAAAGCGGGGCGAGCAGTACTTC
CASNYREKRGEQYF